This TCR beta chain appears in the sequencing data of a study of cytomegalovirus exposure and HLA in healthy donors. Turning to this clone: The antigen is undetermined.

CDR3 size: 16 residues. Trimming took off 1 base at V and 10 bases at J, with 20 bases between the two ends. Germline CDR1 is MNHNS and CDR2 is SASEGT. PCR employed 60 Vbeta and 13 Jbeta primers. Using immunoSEQ multiplex PCR, the repertoire was profiled, and TCRdb retains in-frame clones only, with some absent. The table shows fewer than 200,000 clones, with about four fifths occurring only once. Study-wide points: Within the data, a cluster of highly shared sequence variants was likely a sequencing artifact. Previously analyzed data showed that most TCR beta V segments were productive at a frequency of about 90% or about 30%.

This chain connects TRBV6-1 to TRBJ1-5, with a weak D call TRBD1 (6 bases). The sequenced sample consisted of PBMCs. The source of this sequence is a male donor in good health and CMV-seronegative. The CDR3 bases are TGTGCCAGCAGTGAAGGTAGAGCGGGGGCCGACAAACCCCAGCATTTT. Translating gives CASSEGRAGADKPQHF.